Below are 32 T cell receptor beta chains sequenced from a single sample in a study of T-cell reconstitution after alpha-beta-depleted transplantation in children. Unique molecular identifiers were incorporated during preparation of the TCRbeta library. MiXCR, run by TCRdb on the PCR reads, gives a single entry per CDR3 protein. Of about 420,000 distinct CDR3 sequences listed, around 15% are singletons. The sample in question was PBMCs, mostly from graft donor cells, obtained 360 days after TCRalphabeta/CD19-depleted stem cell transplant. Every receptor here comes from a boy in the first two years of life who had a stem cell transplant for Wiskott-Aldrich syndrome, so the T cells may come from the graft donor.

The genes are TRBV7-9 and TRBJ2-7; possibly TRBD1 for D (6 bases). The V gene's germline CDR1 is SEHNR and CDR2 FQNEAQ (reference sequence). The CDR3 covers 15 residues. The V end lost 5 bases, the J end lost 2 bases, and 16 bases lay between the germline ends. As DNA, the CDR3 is TGTGCCAGCAGCGCACCCTACGGGACACCCTACGAGCAGTACTTC. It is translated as CASSAPYGTPYEQYF.

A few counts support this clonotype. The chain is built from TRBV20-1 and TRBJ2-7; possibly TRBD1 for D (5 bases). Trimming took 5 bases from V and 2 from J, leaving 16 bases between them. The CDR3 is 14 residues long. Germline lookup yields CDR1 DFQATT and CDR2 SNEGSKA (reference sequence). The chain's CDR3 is CSAATEIYPYEQYF. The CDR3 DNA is TGCAGTGCTGCGACAGAAATTTACCCCTACGAGCAGTACTTC.

DNA of the CDR3: TGTGCCAGCAGGCTGACAGTTCCAGGAAACACCATATATTTT. Protein sequence: CASRLTVPGNTIYF. The V call is TRBV12-3 or TRBV12-4, the J call TRBJ1-3, with a possible D match to TRBD1 (5 bases). The CDR3 length is 14 residues. V lost 6 bases, J lost 4 bases, and 13 bases lay in between.

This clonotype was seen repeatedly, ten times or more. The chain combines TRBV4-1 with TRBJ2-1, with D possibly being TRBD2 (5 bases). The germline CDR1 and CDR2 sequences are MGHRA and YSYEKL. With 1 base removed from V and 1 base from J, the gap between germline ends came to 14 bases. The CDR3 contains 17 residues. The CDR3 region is CASSQGPLRGSYNEQFF. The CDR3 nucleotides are TGCGCCAGCAGCCAAGGCCCACTACGGGGTTCCTACAATGAGCAGTTCTTC.

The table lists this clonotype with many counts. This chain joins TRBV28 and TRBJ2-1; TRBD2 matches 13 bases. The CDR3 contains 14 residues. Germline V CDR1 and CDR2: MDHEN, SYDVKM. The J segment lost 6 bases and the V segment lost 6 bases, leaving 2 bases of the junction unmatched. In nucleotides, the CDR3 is TGTGCCAGCAGACTAGCGGGGGGGCCCAATGAGCAGTTCTTC. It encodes CASRLAGGPNEQFF.

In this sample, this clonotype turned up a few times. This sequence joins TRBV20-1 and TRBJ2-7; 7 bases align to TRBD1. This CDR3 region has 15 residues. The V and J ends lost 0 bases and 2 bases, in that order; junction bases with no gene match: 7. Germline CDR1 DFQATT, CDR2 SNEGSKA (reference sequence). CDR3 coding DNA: TGCAGTGCTAGAGAAAGGGGGCGGATAACCTACGAGCAGTACTTC. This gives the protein CSARERGRITYEQYF.

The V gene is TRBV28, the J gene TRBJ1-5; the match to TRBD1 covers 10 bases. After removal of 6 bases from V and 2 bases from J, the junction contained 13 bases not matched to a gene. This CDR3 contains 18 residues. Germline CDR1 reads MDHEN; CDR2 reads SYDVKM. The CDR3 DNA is TGTGCCAGCAGCCAGGGACAGGGGATGGGGCAAGGCAATCAGCCCCAGCATTTT. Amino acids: CASSQGQGMGQGNQPQHF.

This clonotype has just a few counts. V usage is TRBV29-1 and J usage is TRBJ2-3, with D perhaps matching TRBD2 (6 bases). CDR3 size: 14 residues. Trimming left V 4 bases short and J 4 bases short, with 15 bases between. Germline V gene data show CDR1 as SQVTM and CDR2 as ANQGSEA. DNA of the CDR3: TGCAGCGTTGGGTTCGGGGGAATAGCAGATACGCAGTATTTT. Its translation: CSVGFGGIADTQYF.

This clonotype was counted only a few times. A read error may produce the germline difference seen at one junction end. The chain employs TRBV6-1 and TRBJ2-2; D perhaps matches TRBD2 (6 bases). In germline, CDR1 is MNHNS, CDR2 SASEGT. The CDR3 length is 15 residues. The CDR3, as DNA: TGTGCCAGCAGTGACGAACACGAAGGGACTGGGGAGCTGTTCTTT. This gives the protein CASSDEHEGTGELFF.

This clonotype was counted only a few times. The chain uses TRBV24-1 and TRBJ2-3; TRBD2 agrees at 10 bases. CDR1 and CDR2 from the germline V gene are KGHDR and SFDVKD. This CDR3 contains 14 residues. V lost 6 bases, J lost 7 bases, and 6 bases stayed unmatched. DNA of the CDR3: TGTGCCACCAGTCTAGCGGGAGAAGGATATACGCAGTATTTT. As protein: CATSLAGEGYTQYF.

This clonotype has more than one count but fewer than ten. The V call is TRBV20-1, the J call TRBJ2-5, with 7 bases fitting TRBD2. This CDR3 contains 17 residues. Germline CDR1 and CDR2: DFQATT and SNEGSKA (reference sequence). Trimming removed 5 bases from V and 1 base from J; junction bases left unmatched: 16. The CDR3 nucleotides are TGCAGTGCTGTGCGGCCGGGACTCGGGGGGTTCCAAGAGACCCAGTACTTC. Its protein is CSAVRPGLGGFQETQYF.

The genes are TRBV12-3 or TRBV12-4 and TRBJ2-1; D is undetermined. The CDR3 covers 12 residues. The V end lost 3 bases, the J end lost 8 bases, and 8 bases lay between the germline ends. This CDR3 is CASSFRADEQFF. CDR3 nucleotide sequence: TGTGCCAGCAGTTTTAGGGCGGATGAGCAGTTCTTC.

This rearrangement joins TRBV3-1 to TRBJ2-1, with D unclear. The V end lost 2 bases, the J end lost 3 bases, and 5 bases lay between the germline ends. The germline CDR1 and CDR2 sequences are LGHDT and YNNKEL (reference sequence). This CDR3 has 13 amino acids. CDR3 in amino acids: CASSQYSYNEQFF. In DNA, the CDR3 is TGTGCCAGCAGCCAATATAGCTACAATGAGCAGTTCTTC.

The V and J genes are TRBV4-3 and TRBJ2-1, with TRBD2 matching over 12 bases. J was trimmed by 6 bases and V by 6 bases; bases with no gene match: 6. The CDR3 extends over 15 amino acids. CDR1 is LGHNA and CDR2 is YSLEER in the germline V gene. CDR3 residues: CASRRQTSGSNEQFF. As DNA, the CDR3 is TGCGCCAGCAGACGACAGACTAGCGGGAGCAATGAGCAGTTCTTC.

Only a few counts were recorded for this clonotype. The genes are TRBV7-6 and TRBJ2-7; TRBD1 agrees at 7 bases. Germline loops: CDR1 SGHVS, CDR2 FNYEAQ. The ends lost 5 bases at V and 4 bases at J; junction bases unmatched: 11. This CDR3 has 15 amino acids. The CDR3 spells CASSQGVGWAYEQYF. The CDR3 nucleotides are TGTGCCAGCAGCCAGGGGGTAGGATGGGCTTACGAGCAGTACTTC. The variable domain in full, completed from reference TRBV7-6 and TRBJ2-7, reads GAGVSQSPRYKVTKRGQDVALRCDPISGHVSLYWYRQALGQGPEFLTYFNYEAQQDKSGLPNDRFSAERPEGSISTLTIQRTEQRDSAMYRCASSQGVGWAYEQYFGPGTRLTVT.

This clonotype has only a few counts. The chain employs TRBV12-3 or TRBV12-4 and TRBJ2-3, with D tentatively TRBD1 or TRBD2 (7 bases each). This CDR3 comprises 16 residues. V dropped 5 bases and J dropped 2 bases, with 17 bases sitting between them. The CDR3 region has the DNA TGTGCCAGCAGTATCAGGGGGAGGGACCTCACAGATACGCAGTATTTT. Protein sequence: CASSIRGRDLTDTQYF.

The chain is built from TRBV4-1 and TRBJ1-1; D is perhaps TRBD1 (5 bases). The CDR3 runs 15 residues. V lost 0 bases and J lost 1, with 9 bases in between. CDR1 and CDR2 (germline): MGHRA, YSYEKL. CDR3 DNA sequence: TGCGCCAGCAGCCAAGAAGGCAGGGCGAACACTGAAGCTTTCTTT. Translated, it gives CASSQEGRANTEAFF.

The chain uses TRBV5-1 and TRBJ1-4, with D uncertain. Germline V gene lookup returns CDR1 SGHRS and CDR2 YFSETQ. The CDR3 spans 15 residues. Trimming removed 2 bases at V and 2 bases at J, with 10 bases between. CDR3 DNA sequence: TGCGCCAGCAGCTTCCGACGGGGTACTAATGAAAAACTGTTTTTT. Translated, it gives CASSFRRGTNEKLFF.

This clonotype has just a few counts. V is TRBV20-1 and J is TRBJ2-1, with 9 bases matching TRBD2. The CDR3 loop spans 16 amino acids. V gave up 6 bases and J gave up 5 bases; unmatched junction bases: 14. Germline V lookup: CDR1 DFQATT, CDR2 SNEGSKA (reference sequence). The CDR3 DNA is TGCAGTGCCTCTAGATCTTTAGCGGGAGTGCACAATGAGCAGTTCTTC. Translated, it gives CSASRSLAGVHNEQFF.

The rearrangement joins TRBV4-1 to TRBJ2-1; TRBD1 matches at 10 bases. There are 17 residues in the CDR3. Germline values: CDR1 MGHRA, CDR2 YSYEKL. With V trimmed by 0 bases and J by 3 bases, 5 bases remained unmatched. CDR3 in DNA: TGCGCCAGCAGCCAAGACCTGGGGACAGGGGTCTACAATGAGCAGTTCTTC. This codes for CASSQDLGTGVYNEQFF.

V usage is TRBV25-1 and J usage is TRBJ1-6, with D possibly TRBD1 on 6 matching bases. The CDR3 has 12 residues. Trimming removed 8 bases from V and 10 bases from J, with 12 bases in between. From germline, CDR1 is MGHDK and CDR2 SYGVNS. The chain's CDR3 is CASGQLESPLHF. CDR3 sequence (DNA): TGTGCCAGCGGACAGCTCGAGTCACCCCTCCACTTT.

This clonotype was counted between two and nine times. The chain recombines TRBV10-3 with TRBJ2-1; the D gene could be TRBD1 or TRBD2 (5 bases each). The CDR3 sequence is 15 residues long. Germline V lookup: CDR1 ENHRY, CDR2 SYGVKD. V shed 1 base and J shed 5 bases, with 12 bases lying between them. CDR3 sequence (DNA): TGTGCCATCAGTGAGTGGGGGACGGGTAACAATGAGCAGTTCTTC. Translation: CAISEWGTGNNEQFF.

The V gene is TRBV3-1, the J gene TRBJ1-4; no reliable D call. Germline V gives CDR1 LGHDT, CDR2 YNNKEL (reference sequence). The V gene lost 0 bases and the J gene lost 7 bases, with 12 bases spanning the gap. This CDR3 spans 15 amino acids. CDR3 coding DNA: TGTGCCAGCAGCCAAGATCTGGTGGCTGGTGAAAAACTGTTTTTT. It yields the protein CASSQDLVAGEKLFF.

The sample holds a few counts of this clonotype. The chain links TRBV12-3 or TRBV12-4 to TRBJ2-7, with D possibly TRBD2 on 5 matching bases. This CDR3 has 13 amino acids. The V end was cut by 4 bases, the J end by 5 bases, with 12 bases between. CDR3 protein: CASSSLTGNEQYF. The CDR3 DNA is TGTGCCAGCAGTTCACTAACGGGGAACGAGCAGTACTTC.

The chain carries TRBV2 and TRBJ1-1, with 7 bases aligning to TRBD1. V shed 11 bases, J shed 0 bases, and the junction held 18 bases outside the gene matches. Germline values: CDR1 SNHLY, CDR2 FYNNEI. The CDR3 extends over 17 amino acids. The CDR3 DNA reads TGTGCCTTCAGTTTATGGGACAGACTCCTCATGAACACTGAAGCTTTCTTT. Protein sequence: CAFSLWDRLLMNTEAFF. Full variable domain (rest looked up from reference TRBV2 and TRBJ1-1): EPEVTQTPSHQVTQMGQEVILRCVPISNHLYFYWYRQILGQKVEFLVSFYNNEISEKSEIFDDQFSVERPDGSNFTLKIRSTKLEDSAMYFCAFSLWDRLLMNTEAFFGQGTRLTVV.

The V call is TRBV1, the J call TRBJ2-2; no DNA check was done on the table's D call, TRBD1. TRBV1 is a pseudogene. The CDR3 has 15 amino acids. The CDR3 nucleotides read TGCACCAGCAGCGGGTTAGGTGGGCGCACCGGGGAGCTGTTTTTT. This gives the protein CTSSGLGGRTGELFF.

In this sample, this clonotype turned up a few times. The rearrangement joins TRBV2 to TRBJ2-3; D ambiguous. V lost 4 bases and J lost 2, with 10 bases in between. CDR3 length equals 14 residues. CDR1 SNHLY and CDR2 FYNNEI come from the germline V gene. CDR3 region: CASSVGTHTDTQYF. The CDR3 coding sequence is TGTGCCAGCAGTGTGGGCACCCACACAGATACGCAGTATTTT. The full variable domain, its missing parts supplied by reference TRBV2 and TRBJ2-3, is EPEVTQTPSHQVTQMGQEVILRCVPISNHLYFYWYRQILGQKVEFLVSFYNNEISEKSEIFDDQFSVERPDGSNFTLKIRSTKLEDSAMYFCASSVGTHTDTQYFGPGTRLTVL.

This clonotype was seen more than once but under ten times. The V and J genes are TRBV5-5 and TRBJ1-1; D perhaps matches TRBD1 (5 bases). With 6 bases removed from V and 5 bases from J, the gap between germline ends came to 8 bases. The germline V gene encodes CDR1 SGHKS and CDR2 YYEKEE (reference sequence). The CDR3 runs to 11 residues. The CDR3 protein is CASNGGTEAFF. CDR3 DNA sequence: TGTGCCAGCAATGGGGGAACTGAAGCTTTCTTT.

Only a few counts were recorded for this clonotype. CDR3 sequence: CSVRNWDGDNNEQFF. DNA of the CDR3: TGCAGCGTTCGAAACTGGGACGGGGACAACAATGAGCAGTTCTTC. V and J are TRBV29-1 and TRBJ2-1, with a weak D call TRBD1 (6 bases). V shed 5 bases and J shed 5 bases, with 19 bases lying between them. CDR1 SQVTM and CDR2 ANQGSEA come from the germline V gene. The CDR3 is made up of 15 amino acids.

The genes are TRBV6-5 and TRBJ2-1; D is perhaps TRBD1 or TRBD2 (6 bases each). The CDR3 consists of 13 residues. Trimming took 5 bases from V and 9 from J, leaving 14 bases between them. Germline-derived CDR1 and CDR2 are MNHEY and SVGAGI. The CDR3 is CASSPLGGGEQFF. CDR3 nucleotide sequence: TGTGCCAGCAGTCCGTTGGGGGGCGGTGAGCAGTTCTTC.

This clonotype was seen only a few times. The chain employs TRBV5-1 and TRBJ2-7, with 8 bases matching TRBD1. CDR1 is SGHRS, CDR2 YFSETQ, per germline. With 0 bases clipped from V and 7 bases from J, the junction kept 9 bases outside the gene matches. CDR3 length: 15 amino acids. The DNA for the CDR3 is TGCGCCAGCAGCTTGGGAGACAGGGGCCTCCCAGAGCAGTACTTC. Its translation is CASSLGDRGLPEQYF.

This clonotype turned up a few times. The CDR3 region has the DNA TGTGCCATCAGTGCTATCAACCGGGAGAATGAGCAGTTCTTC. This sequence encodes CAISAINRENEQFF. V is TRBV10-3 and J is TRBJ2-1; maybe TRBD2 (6 bases). Trimming took 4 bases from V and 7 from J, leaving 14 bases between them. CDR3 size: 14 residues. The V gene's germline CDR1 is ENHRY and CDR2 SYGVKD.